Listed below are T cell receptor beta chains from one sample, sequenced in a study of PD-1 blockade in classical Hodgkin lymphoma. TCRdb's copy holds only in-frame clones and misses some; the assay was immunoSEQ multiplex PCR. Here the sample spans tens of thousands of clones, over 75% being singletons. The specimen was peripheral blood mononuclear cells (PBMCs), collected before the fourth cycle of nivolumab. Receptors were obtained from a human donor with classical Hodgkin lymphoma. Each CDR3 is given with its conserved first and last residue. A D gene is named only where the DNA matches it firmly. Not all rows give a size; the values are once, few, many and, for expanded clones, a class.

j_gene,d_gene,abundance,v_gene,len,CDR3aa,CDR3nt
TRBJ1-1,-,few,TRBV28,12,CASSLWGLGAFF,TGTGCCAGCAGTTTATGGGGGCTTGGAGCTTTCTTT
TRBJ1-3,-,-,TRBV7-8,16,CASSGDTRPLDDTIYF,TGTGCCAGCAGCGGGGATACGAGACCCCTGGACGACACCATATATTTT
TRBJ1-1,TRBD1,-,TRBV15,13,CATSPDRGRKAFF,TGTGCCACCAGCCCTGACAGGGGGCGGAAAGCTTTCTTT
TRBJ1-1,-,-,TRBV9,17,CASSVEDGRFMNTEAFF,TGTGCCAGCAGCGTCGAGGACGGCCGGTTCATGAACACTGAAGCTTTCTTT
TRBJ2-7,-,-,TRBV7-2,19,CASSLGHGLGGRQTYEQYF,TGTGCCAGCAGCTTAGGTCATGGTTTAGGGGGGCGTCAAACCTACGAGCAGTACTTC
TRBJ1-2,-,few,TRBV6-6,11,CASSYQAGYTF,TGTGCCAGCAGTTATCAAGCTGGCTACACCTTC
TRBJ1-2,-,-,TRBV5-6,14,CASSLAGEGYGYTF,TGTGCCAGCAGCTTGGCCGGGGAGGGCTATGGCTACACCTTC
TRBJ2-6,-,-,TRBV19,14,CATFSGSGANVLTF,TGTGCCACCTTTTCGGGTAGTGGGGCCAACGTCCTGACTTTC
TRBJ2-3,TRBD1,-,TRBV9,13,CASSARDRDTQYF,TGTGCCAGCAGCGCCCGGGACAGAGATACGCAGTATTTT
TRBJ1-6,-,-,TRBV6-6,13,CASKWGFDSPLHF,TGTGCCAGCAAGTGGGGGTTCGATTCACCCCTCCACTTT
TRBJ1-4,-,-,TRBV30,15,CAWSRTISANEKLFF,TGTGCCTGGAGCAGAACCATATCGGCTAATGAAAAACTGTTTTTT
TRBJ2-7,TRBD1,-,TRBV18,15,CASSPRSTGASEQYF,TGTGCCAGCTCACCACGTAGTACAGGGGCCTCCGAGCAGTACTTC
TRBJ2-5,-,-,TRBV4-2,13,CASSHPEVETQYF,TGTGCCAGCAGCCACCCAGAGGTAGAGACCCAGTACTTC
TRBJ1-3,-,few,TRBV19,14,CASSIPGNGNTIYF,TGTGCCAGTAGTATTCCAGGGAATGGAAACACCATATATTTT
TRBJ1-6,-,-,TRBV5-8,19,CASSPDPDWGSLYNSPLHF,TGTGCCAGCAGCCCGGATCCTGATTGGGGGTCCCTCTATAATTCACCCCTCCACTTT
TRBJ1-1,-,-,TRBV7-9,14,CASSFGVGNTEAFF,TGTGCCAGCAGCTTTGGGGTCGGGAACACTGAAGCTTTCTTT
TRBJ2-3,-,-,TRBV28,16,CASRGADRSRIDTQYF,TGTGCCAGCAGGGGGGCGGATCGTTCGAGGATAGATACGCAGTATTTT
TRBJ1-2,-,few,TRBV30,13,CAWRQGKGYGYTF,TGTGCCTGGAGACAGGGAAAGGGCTATGGCTACACCTTC
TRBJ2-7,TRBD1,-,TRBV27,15,CASSLAQGAPYEQYF,TGTGCCAGCAGTTTAGCCCAGGGGGCCCCCTACGAGCAGTACTTC
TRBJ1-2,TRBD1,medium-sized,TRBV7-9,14,CASSLLGQGDGYTF,TGTGCCAGCAGTCTTCTGGGACAGGGCGATGGCTACACCTTC
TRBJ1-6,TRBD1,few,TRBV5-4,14,CASSLDRGDSPLHF,TGTGCCAGCAGCTTAGACAGGGGTGACTCACCCCTCCACTTT
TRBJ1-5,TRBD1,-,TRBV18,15,CASSPGTGNNQPQHF,TGTGCCAGCTCACCCGGGACAGGAAATAATCAGCCCCAGCATTTT
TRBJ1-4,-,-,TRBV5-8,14,CASRWTPSGEKLFF,TGTGCCAGCAGATGGACGCCGTCCGGTGAAAAACTGTTTTTT
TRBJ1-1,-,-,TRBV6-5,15,CASRSTGLWNTEAFF,TGTGCCAGCAGGTCAACAGGGCTCTGGAACACTGAAGCTTTCTTT
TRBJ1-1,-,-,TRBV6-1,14,CASSPGERHTEAFF,TGTGCCAGCAGTCCAGGGGAAAGGCACACTGAAGCTTTCTTT
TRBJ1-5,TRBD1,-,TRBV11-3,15,CASSSWTGVGQPQHF,TGTGCCAGCAGCTCATGGACAGGGGTCGGGCAGCCCCAGCATTTT
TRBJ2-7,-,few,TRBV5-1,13,CASSPVTGYEQYF,TGCGCCAGCAGCCCGGTGACAGGATACGAGCAGTACTTC
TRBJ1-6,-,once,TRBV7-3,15,CASSLRQDNNSPLHF,TGTGCCAGCAGCTTAAGGCAGGACAACAATTCACCCCTCCACTTT
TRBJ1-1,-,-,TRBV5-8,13,CASSYNREGKAFF,TGTGCCAGCAGTTATAACAGGGAAGGGAAAGCTTTCTTT
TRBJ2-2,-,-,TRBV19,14,CASTRQGGTGELFF,TGTGCCAGTACCCGGCAGGGCGGCACCGGGGAGCTGTTTTTT
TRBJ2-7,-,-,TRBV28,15,CASSTPEGLSYEQYF,TGTGCCAGCAGCACCCCAGAGGGACTTTCCTACGAGCAGTACTTC
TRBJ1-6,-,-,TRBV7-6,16,CASSLGGGGYNSPLHF,TGTGCCAGCAGCTTAGGAGGAGGAGGCTATAATTCACCCCTCCACTTT
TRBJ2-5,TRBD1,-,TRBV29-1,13,CSVGDRAQETQYF,TGCAGCGTTGGGGACAGGGCCCAAGAGACCCAGTACTTC
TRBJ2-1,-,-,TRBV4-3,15,CASSQGLGRYNEQFF,TGCGCCAGCAGCCAAGGCCTGGGGCGGTACAATGAGCAGTTCTTC
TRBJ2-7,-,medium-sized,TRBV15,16,CATSRDLAGTFYEQYF,TGTGCCACCAGCAGAGATCTGGCAGGAACCTTCTACGAGCAGTACTTC
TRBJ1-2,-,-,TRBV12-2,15,CASRSTPGTTYGYTF,TGTGCAAGTCGCTCCACCCCCGGGACAACCTATGGCTACACCTTC